The clone carrying this T cell receptor (beta chain) was detected only once. Its specificity is not known. Looked up from germline, CDR1 is SGHTA and CDR2 is FQGNSA. The CDR3 runs to 15 residues. The trim removed 5 bases at V and 8 bases at J, leaving 11 bases unmatched. The data stem from a study of graft-versus-host responses after intestinal transplantation. At the level of the study: The study gave all recipients anti-thymocyte globulin induction, then tacrolimus and steroids for 2 to 3 years. Overall study results and limits: Detection of GvH clones occurred in recipient marrow, and some had their first appearance in ileum or blood. Allografts of patients with graft-donor T cell macrochimerism showed high graft-versus-host to host-versus-graft clone ratios.

Profiled with immunoSEQ multiplex PCR; TCRdb holds only in-frame clones, not every one. The sample has approximately 76,000 clones, about 87% seen once; the top ten hold 0.35% to 0.5%. Source: unstimulated CD4+ T cells sorted from spleen or lymph node cells, taken before transplant. The chain uses TRBV7-2 and TRBJ1-2, with 10 bases that match TRBD1. This receptor was taken from a human donor who was the organ donor for an intestinal transplant. CDR3 protein: CASSPTPGQGRGYTF. The CDR3 DNA reads TGTGCCAGCAGCCCTACACCGGGACAGGGGAGAGGCTACACCTTC.